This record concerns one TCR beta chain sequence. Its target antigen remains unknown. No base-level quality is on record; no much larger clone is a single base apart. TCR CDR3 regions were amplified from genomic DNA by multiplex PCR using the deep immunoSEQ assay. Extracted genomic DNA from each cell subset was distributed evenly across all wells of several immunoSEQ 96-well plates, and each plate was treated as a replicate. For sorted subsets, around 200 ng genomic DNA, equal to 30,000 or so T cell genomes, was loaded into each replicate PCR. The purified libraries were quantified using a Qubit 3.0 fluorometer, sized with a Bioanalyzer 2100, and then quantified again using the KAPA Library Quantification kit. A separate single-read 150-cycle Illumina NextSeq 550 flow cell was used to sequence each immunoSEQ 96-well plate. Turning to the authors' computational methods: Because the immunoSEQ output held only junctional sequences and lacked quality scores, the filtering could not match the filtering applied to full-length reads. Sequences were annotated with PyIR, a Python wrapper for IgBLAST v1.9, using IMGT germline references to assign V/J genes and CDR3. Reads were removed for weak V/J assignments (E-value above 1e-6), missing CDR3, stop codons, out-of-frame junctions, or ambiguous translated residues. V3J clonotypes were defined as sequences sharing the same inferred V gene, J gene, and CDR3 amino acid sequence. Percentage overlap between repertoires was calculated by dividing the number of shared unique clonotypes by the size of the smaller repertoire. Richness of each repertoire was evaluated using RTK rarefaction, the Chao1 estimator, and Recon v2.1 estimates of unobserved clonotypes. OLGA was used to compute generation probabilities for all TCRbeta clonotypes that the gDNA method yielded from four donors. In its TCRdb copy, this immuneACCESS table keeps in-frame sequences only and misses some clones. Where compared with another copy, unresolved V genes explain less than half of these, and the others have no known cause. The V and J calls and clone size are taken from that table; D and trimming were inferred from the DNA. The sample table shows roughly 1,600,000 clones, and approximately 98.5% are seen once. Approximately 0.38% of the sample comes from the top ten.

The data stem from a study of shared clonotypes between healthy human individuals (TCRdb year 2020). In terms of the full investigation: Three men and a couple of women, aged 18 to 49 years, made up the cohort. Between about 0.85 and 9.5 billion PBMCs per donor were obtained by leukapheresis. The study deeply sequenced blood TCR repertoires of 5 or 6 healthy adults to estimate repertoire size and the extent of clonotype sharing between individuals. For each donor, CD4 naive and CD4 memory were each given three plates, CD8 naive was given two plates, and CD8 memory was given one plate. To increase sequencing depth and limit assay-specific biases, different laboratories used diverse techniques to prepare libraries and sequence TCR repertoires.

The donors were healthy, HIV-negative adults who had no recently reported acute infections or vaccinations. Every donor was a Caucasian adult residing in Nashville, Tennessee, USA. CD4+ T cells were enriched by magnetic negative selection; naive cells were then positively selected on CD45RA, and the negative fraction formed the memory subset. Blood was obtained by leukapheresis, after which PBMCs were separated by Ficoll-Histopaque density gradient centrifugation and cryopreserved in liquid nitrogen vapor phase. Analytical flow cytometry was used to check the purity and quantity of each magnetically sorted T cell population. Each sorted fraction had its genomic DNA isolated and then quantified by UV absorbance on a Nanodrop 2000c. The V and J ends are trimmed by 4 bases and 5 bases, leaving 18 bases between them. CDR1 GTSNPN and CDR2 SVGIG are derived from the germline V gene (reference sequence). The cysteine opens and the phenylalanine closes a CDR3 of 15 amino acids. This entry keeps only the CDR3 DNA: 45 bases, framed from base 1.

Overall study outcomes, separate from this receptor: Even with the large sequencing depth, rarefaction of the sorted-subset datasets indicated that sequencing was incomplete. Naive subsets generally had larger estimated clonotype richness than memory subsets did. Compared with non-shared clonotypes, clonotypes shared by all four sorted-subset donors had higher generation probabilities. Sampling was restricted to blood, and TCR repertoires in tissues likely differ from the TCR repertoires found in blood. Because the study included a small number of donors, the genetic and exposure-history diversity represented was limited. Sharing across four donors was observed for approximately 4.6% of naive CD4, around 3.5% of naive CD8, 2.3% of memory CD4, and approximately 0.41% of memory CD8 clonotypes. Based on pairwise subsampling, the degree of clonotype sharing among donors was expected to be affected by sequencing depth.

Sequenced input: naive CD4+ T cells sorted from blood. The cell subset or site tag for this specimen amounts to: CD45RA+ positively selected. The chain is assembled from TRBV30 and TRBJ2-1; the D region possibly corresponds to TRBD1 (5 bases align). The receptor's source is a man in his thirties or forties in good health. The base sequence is TGTGCCTGGAAACCCTTGTTGGCAGGGAACAATGAGCAGTTCTTC. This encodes CAWKPLLAGNNEQFF.